These 23 T cell receptor beta chains share one sample of origin, sequenced in a study of T cell responses to AZD1222 COVID-19 vaccine. Only in-frame clones appear in the TCRdb table, and some are missing; sequencing was by immunoSEQ multiplex PCR. Of roughly 140,000 clones listed, 88% are singletons. The material was peripheral blood, obtained on day 0 of AZD1222 vaccination. Source of these receptors: an adult in good health.

This clone was detected once. The chain is built from TRBV6-1 and TRBJ1-1; 7 bases map to TRBD1. After removal of 3 bases from V and 5 bases from J, the junction contained 9 bases not matched to a gene. This CDR3 region has 15 residues. CDR1 is MNHNS, CDR2 SASEGT, per germline. The CDR3, as DNA: TGTGCCAGCAGTGAGAGAGTCAGGGGGGGGACTGAAGCTTTCTTT. This sequence encodes CASSERVRGGTEAFF.

The J gene is TRBJ1-2, the V gene TRBV7-2; D is unclear. The CDR3 sequence is 11 residues long. Between the trimmed V and J ends, which lost 7 bases and 2 bases, there was a span of 5 bases. Per the germline V gene, CDR1 is SGHTA and CDR2 is FQGNSA. CDR3 sequence: CASNGNYGYTF. The CDR3, as DNA: TGTGCCAGCAACGGCAACTATGGCTACACCTTC.

The V call is TRBV5-8, the J call TRBJ2-1; no clear D gene. V lost 5 bases, J lost 15 bases, and 12 bases lay in between. The CDR3 is made up of 10 amino acids. Per germline, CDR1 SGHTS and CDR2 YDEGEE. The CDR3 sequence: CASSRTRWFF. CDR3 DNA: TGTGCCAGCAGTCGTACGAGGTGGTTCTTC.

The chain is built from TRBV27 and TRBJ2-6, with D maybe TRBD1 (6 bases). This CDR3 has 19 amino acids. V gave up 1 base and J gave up 2 bases, with 18 bases separating them. Germline CDR1 MNHEY, CDR2 SMNVEV (reference sequence). CDR3 DNA sequence: TGTGCCAGCAGTTTATGGTCTGGACAGAGGGCTCCTGGGGCCAACGTCCTGACTTTC. This encodes CASSLWSGQRAPGANVLTF.

As concerns this clone: At one boundary the junction diverges from the germline segment, which might be a read error. The chain is built from TRBV12-5 and TRBJ1-3; no clear D gene. In germline, CDR1 is LGHNT, CDR2 FRNRAP. The length of the CDR3 is 11 residues. The chain's CDR3 is CASGLTAGVDF. CDR3 nucleotide sequence: TGTGCTAGTGGTTTGACGGCAGGAGTAGATTTT.

This sequence joins TRBV3-1 (or the pseudogene TRBV3-2) and TRBJ2-3; 7 bases match TRBD2. Germline CDR1 and CDR2: LGHDT and YNNKEL (reference sequence). The CDR3 covers 15 residues. The trim removed 1 base at V and 5 bases at J, leaving 6 bases unmatched. The CDR3 here is CASSQGGGPGDTQYF. CDR3 DNA: TGTGCCAGCAGCCAAGGGGGAGGGCCGGGAGATACGCAGTATTTT.

The chain joins TRBV11-2 to TRBJ2-1; D not certain. The V and J ends lost 4 bases and 7 bases respectively, with 8 bases between them. Germline loops: CDR1 SGHAT, CDR2 FQNNGV. The CDR3 runs to 12 residues. The CDR3 is CASSWSGNEQFF. The CDR3 DNA sequence: TGTGCCAGCAGCTGGAGTGGGAATGAGCAGTTCTTC.

The chain employs TRBV28 and TRBJ1-2; D gene ambiguous. There are 13 residues in the CDR3. CDR1 and CDR2 (germline): MDHEN, SYDVKM. Between the trimmed V and J ends, which lost 5 bases and 3 bases, there was a span of 10 bases. CDR3 in DNA: TGTGCCAGCAGTCCCCCCCGATACTATGGCTACACCTTC. Its protein product is CASSPPRYYGYTF.

In this sample, this clone turned up a few times. This sequence joins TRBV7-2 and TRBJ2-3; D uncertain. Germline-derived CDR1 and CDR2 are SGHTA and FQGNSA. This CDR3 has 12 residues. With 4 bases removed from V and 6 bases from J, the gap between germline ends came to 8 bases. CDR3 sequence (DNA): TGTGCCAGCAGCTCCCTTCCCGATACGCAGTATTTT. Its translation: CASSSLPDTQYF. The full variable domain, completed using reference TRBV7-2 and TRBJ2-3, is GAGVSQSPSNKVTEKGKDVELRCDPISGHTALYWYRQSLGQGLEFLIYFQGNSAPDKSGLPSDRFSAERTGGSVSTLTIQRTQQEDSAVYLCASSSLPDTQYFGPGTRLTVL.

The chain joins TRBV18 to TRBJ1-1; D uncertain. This CDR3 comprises 15 residues. The germline V gene encodes CDR1 KGHSH and CDR2 LQKENI. Trimming removed 2 bases from V and 6 bases from J, with 16 bases in between. Written as DNA, the CDR3 is TGTGCCAGCTCACCAGCGGCAGGAAATCAGGCTGAAGCTTTCTTT. As protein: CASSPAAGNQAEAFF. The complete variable domain, with remaining parts taken from reference TRBV18 and TRBJ1-1, reads NAGVMQNPRHLVRRRGQEARLRCSPMKGHSHVYWYRQLPEEGLKFMVYLQKENIIDESGMPKERFSAEFPKEGPSILRIQQVVRGDSAAYFCASSPAAGNQAEAFFGQGTRLTVV.

The chain uses TRBV6-5 and TRBJ2-3; D is perhaps TRBD1 or TRBD2 (5 bases each). V was clipped by 1 base and J by 5 bases, with 13 bases between them. Looked up from germline, CDR1 is MNHEY and CDR2 is SVGAGI. The CDR3 has 15 amino acids. The CDR3 nucleotides read TGTGCCAGCAGTTACTTTGGGGGAGCAGGAGATACGCAGTATTTT. Its translation is CASSYFGGAGDTQYF.

The V and J genes are TRBV7-6 and TRBJ2-5; D gene ambiguous. The V end lost 1 base, the J end lost 4 bases, and 4 bases lay between the germline ends. The CDR3 runs 12 residues. The germline gives CDR1 SGHVS, CDR2 FNYEAQ. The DNA of the CDR3 is TGTGCCAGCAGCTTAGAACCAGAGACCCAGTACTTC. As protein: CASSLEPETQYF.

The J gene is TRBJ2-7, the V gene TRBV28, with 9 bases that match TRBD1. Germline V CDR1 and CDR2: MDHEN, SYDVKM. There are 15 residues in the CDR3. Trimming cost V 6 bases and J 0 bases; bases outside gene matches: 6. The DNA of the CDR3 is TGTGCCAGCAGCCGCGAGGGACAGGGCTCCTACGAGCAGTACTTC. Its translation is CASSREGQGSYEQYF.

The rearrangement links TRBV30 to TRBJ1-1, with D unresolved. Between the trimmed V and J ends, which lost 5 bases and 11 bases, there was a span of 18 bases. This CDR3 region has 12 residues. CDR1 GTSNPN and CDR2 SVGIG come from the germline V gene (reference sequence). CDR3 sequence reads: CAWDLRGRRAFF. In nucleotides, the CDR3 is TGTGCCTGGGACTTACGGGGTCGAAGGGCTTTCTTT.

This chain links TRBV7-9 with TRBJ2-1; possibly TRBD2 for D (6 bases). CDR3 length equals 15 residues. V dropped 3 bases and J dropped 6 bases, with 15 bases sitting between them. Germline lookup yields CDR1 SEHNR and CDR2 FQNEAQ (reference sequence). CDR3 sequence (DNA): TGTGCCAGCAGCTTTCTGTCGGGAGAGGGCAATGAGCAGTTCTTC. Translated, it gives CASSFLSGEGNEQFF.

The chain uses TRBV19 and TRBJ1-5; 8 bases fit TRBD1. From germline, CDR1 is LNHDA and CDR2 SQIVND (reference sequence). Trimming at V came to 0 bases and at J to 4 bases, leaving 8 bases not matched to a gene. The CDR3 runs 17 residues. The CDR3: CASSIDPWTGTNQPQHF. The CDR3 coding sequence is TGTGCCAGTAGTATAGATCCTTGGACAGGGACGAATCAGCCCCAGCATTTT.

The chain recombines TRBV19 with TRBJ2-7; D might be TRBD2 (6 bases). Trimming stripped 5 bases from V and 6 bases from J, with 17 bases between. Germline V gene data show CDR1 as LNHDA and CDR2 as SQIVND (reference sequence). The CDR3 sequence is 14 residues long. CDR3 loop: CASSPAGFGGEQYF. The CDR3 DNA sequence: TGTGCCAGTAGTCCCGCGGGGTTTGGGGGCGAGCAGTACTTC.

The V gene is TRBV6-4, the J gene TRBJ2-1, with 7 positions matching TRBD2. Germline V gene data show CDR1 as MRHNA and CDR2 as SNTAGT. The V gene end was trimmed by 6 bases and the J gene end by 3 bases; junction bases not matched to a gene: 2. The CDR3 extends over 13 amino acids. This CDR3 reads CASSWDYYNEQFF. CDR3 bases: TGTGCCAGCAGCTGGGACTACTACAATGAGCAGTTCTTC.

The J gene is TRBJ2-7, the V gene TRBV14, with D unclear. Trimming took off 2 bases at V and 5 bases at J, with 22 bases between the two ends. The CDR3 is 17 amino acids. CDR1 is SGHDN, CDR2 FVKESK, per germline. This CDR3 is CASSQYTGLERSDEQYF. DNA of the CDR3: TGTGCCAGCAGCCAATATACCGGGCTAGAGCGATCGGACGAGCAGTACTTC.

The chain employs TRBV15 and TRBJ1-6; TRBD1 matches at 10 bases. This CDR3 comprises 13 residues. V was clipped by 8 bases and J by 9 bases; unmatched bases: 4. The germline V gene encodes CDR1 LNHNV and CDR2 YYDKDF (reference sequence). This CDR3 reads CATRGQGLSPLHF. CDR3 bases: TGTGCCACCCGGGGACAGGGGCTTTCACCCCTCCACTTT.

The count of this clone is one. The chain recombines TRBV19 with TRBJ2-7; the match to TRBD2 covers 7 bases. The length of the CDR3 is 15 residues. CDR1 is LNHDA, CDR2 SQIVND, per germline (reference sequence). The junction had 9 bases not matched to a gene; V was cut back by 1 base and J by 6 bases. The chain's CDR3 is CASSIAGRVPLEQYF. The DNA of the CDR3 is TGTGCCAGTAGTATAGCGGGGAGGGTCCCTCTCGAGCAGTACTTC. Full variable domain (remainder filled in from reference TRBV19 and TRBJ2-7): DGGITQSPKYLFRKEGQNVTLSCEQNLNHDAMYWYRQDPGQGLRLIYYSQIVNDFQKGDIAEGYSVSREKKESFPLTVTSAQKNPTAFYLCASSIAGRVPLEQYFGPGTRLTVT.

This clone was picked up one time. At the DNA level, this CDR3 is encoded by other sequences in the same sample as well. The chain employs TRBV5-1 and TRBJ2-5; D is undetermined. The CDR3 has 12 amino acids. Germline V lookup: CDR1 SGHRS, CDR2 YFSETQ. Trimming stripped 3 bases from V and 2 bases from J, with 5 bases between. CDR3 residues: CASSSPQETQYF. The CDR3 DNA sequence: TGCGCCAGCAGCTCCCCACAAGAGACCCAGTACTTC. The variable domain in full, with the rest retrieved from reference TRBV5-1 and TRBJ2-5, is KAGVTQTPRYLIKTRGQQVTLSCSPISGHRSVSWYQQTPGQGLQFLFEYFSETQRNKGNFPGRFSGRQFSNSRSEMNVSTLELGDSALYLCASSSPQETQYFGPGTRLLVL.

The chain employs TRBV10-3 and TRBJ1-6; tentative D call: TRBD1 (6 bases). In germline, CDR1 is ENHRY, CDR2 SYGVKD. V lost 7 bases and J lost 13, with 23 bases in between. This CDR3 is built from 15 residues. The CDR3, as DNA: TGTGCCATCAAGGCGGGAGAACAGGGCTTAACCCCCCTCCACTTT. Translated, it gives CAIKAGEQGLTPLHF.